What follows is one T cell receptor (beta chain) and its context. Other DNA sequences within the sample encode an identical CDR3. This entry is derived from a study of technical replicates of blood from a few donors. CDR3 size: 15 residues. With V trimmed by 1 base and J by 2 bases, 2 bases remained unmatched. Germline V gene lookup returns CDR1 SGHTA and CDR2 FQGNSA. The method was immunoSEQ multiplex PCR; TCRdb's version includes in-frame clones alone and lacks a portion of them. The table shows some 70,000 clones, with roughly 90% occurring only once. The sequence derives from a human donor in good health. Some clones in this sample may be carry-over from other donors' samples. The chain employs TRBV7-2 and TRBJ1-3; 7 bases match TRBD1. Material for sequencing was PBMCs. CDR3 coding DNA: TGTGCCAGCAGCTTAGGCCAGGGGGCTGGAAACACCATATATTTT. Its protein is CASSLGQGAGNTIYF.